These 17 T cell receptor beta chains were all obtained from the same sample, sequenced in a study of neurological immune-mediated disorders. MiXCR, run by TCRdb on the 5' RACE reads, gives a single entry per CDR3 protein. The sample includes fewer than 80,000 distinct CDR3 sequences, roughly 5.6% of them seen just once. Sequencing was done on a sample of PBMCs. Every receptor here comes from a woman aged 25 to 45 with multiple sclerosis.

This clonotype appeared many times. The rearrangement links TRBV7-2 to TRBJ2-3; D assignment may be TRBD1 or TRBD2 (5 bases each). Germline V CDR1 and CDR2: SGHTA, FQGNSA. This CDR3 has 13 amino acids. Between the trimmed V and J ends, which lost 1 base and 6 bases, there was a span of 8 bases. This chain's CDR3 is CASSLGGSDTQYF. The DNA of the CDR3 is TGTGCCAGCAGCTTAGGGGGGTCGGATACGCAGTATTTT.

This clonotype was recorded at least ten times. The chain uses TRBV11-2 and TRBJ2-7, with D perhaps matching TRBD1 (6 bases). Germline V CDR1 and CDR2: SGHAT, FQNNGV. The CDR3 runs 14 residues. V lost 5 bases, J lost 3 bases, and 14 bases lay in between. The DNA for the CDR3 is TGTGCCAGCAGCCCAGGGGTTGGGGGCTACGAGCAGTACTTC. It encodes CASSPGVGGYEQYF.

This clonotype was recorded many times. The chain joins TRBV20-1 to TRBJ2-3, with 10 nucleotides matching TRBD2. The ends lost 7 bases at V and 4 bases at J; junction bases unmatched: 11. CDR3 size: 15 residues. CDR1 and CDR2 (germline): DFQATT, SNEGSKA (reference sequence). CDR3 residues: CSVRRSGGASDTQYF. For the CDR3, the DNA is TGCAGTGTACGGCGAAGCGGGGGGGCTTCAGATACGCAGTATTTT.

This clonotype was counted many times. The CDR3 sequence: CSARDPSGGGTDTQYF. DNA of the CDR3: TGCAGTGCTAGAGATCCTAGCGGGGGGGGCACAGATACGCAGTATTTT. The chain combines TRBV20-1 with TRBJ2-3, with 12 bases fitting TRBD2. This CDR3 has 16 residues. Per the germline V gene, CDR1 is DFQATT and CDR2 is SNEGSKA (reference sequence). The ends lost 0 bases at V and 1 base at J; junction bases unmatched: 2.

This clonotype was counted ten times or more. This rearrangement joins TRBV20-1 to TRBJ2-7, with D tentatively TRBD2 (5 bases). The CDR3 is 14 amino acids. Germline lookup yields CDR1 DFQATT and CDR2 SNEGSKA (reference sequence). Trimming cost V 4 bases and J 6 bases, with 19 bases left between them. The CDR3 nucleotides read TGCAGTGCTACAGACCTCGGAGGAGTCATCGAGCAGTACTTC. It translates to CSATDLGGVIEQYF.

This clonotype was seen more than once but under ten times. The chain joins TRBV10-3 to TRBJ2-2; D is unclear. This CDR3 is 17 amino acids long. Trimming pared 3 bases from V and 0 bases from J, leaving 14 bases between. CDR1 is ENHRY and CDR2 is SYGVKD in the germline V gene. CDR3 DNA: TGTGCCATCAGTGATTATCTAGGGCAGCCGAACACCGGGGAGCTGTTTTTT. This codes for CAISDYLGQPNTGELFF.

This clonotype came up many times. This sequence joins TRBV5-1 and TRBJ2-6; D remains unclear. The CDR3 totals 13 residues. The germline CDR1 and CDR2 sequences are SGHRS and YFSETQ. V lost 5 bases and J lost 4, with 7 bases in between. The CDR3 loop reads CASRVQGANVLTF. For the CDR3, the DNA is TGCGCCAGCAGAGTGCAGGGGGCCAACGTCCTGACTTTC.

There are many counts of this clonotype. V usage is TRBV12-3 or TRBV12-4 and J usage is TRBJ2-2; D ambiguous. Trimming pared 4 bases from V and 6 bases from J, leaving 3 bases between. The CDR3 loop spans 11 amino acids. CDR3 bases: TGTGCCAGCAGTTCCCCCGGGGAGCTGTTTTTT. Its translation is CASSSPGELFF.

With regard to this clonotype: This may be a read error: a much more frequent sequence differs by one nucleotide. The CDR3 sequence: CASSIDLDRMNTEAFF. The CDR3 bases are TGCGCCAGCAGCATAGACCTTGACAGGATGAACACTGAAGCTTTCTTT. The rearrangement joins TRBV5-1 to TRBJ1-1, with TRBD1 as a possible D gene (6 bases). Trimming left V 4 bases short and J 0 bases short, with 16 bases between. The CDR3 is 16 amino acids. CDR1 SGHRS and CDR2 YFSETQ come from the germline V gene.

This clonotype was seen repeatedly, ten times or more. The chain employs TRBV12-3 or TRBV12-4 and TRBJ1-6, with 10 bases that match TRBD1. Unmatched junction bases numbered 11, after V lost 10 bases and J lost 8 bases. CDR3 size: 15 residues. CDR3 nucleotide sequence: TGTGCCATTCGAACCCGGGACAGGGGCCATTCACCCCTCCACTTT. It translates to CAIRTRDRGHSPLHF.

This clonotype has ten or more counts. This chain joins TRBV9 and TRBJ1-3; D is uncertain. The CDR3 runs to 15 residues. Germline-derived CDR1 and CDR2 are SGDLS and YYNGEE. Trimming took 0 bases from V and 0 from J, leaving 7 bases between them. CDR3 sequence reads: CASSVDGNSGNTIYF. The DNA of the CDR3 is TGTGCCAGCAGCGTAGACGGAAACTCTGGAAACACCATATATTTT. The full variable domain, its missing parts supplied by reference TRBV9 and TRBJ1-3, is DSGVTQTPKHLITATGQRVTLRCSPRSGDLSVYWYQQSLDQGLQFLIQYYNGEERAKGNILERFSAQQFPDLHSELNLSSLELGDSALYFCASSVDGNSGNTIYFGEGSWLTVV.

This sequence joins TRBV5-1 and TRBJ2-3; D is ambiguous. Germline V gene lookup returns CDR1 SGHRS and CDR2 YFSETQ. Trimming left V 4 bases short and J 5 bases short, with 8 bases between. This CDR3 comprises 12 residues. The CDR3 sequence is CASSTQGDTQYF. Written as DNA, the CDR3 is TGCGCCAGCAGCACCCAAGGAGATACGCAGTATTTT. The variable domain in full, completed from reference TRBV5-1 and TRBJ2-3, reads KAGVTQTPRYLIKTRGQQVTLSCSPISGHRSVSWYQQTPGQGLQFLFEYFSETQRNKGNFPGRFSGRQFSNSRSEMNVSTLELGDSALYLCASSTQGDTQYFGPGTRLTVL.

This clonotype was detected ten times or more. The rearrangement joins TRBV10-2 to TRBJ2-1, with unresolved D. The CDR3 runs 16 residues. Trimming stripped 2 bases from V and 7 bases from J, with 18 bases between. The germline CDR1 and CDR2 sequences are WSHSY and SAAADI. Written as DNA, the CDR3 is TGCGCCAGCAGTGAGAGGACCCAGGCAGTCTGGAATGAGCAGTTCTTC. This gives the protein CASSERTQAVWNEQFF.

With respect to this clonotype: Compared with germline, one end of the junction differs, possibly owing to a read error. J is TRBJ2-2 and V is TRBV7-7, with a possible D match to TRBD1 (6 bases). CDR1 and CDR2 from the germline V gene are SSHAT and FNYEAQ (reference sequence). This CDR3 is 16 amino acids long. This CDR3 is CASSLDPDRNTGELFF. The CDR3 DNA sequence: TGTGCTAGCAGCTTGGATCCGGACAGGAACACCGGGGAGCTGTTTTTT. Together with reference TRBV7-7 and TRBJ2-2, the CDR3 gives the full variable domain: GAGVSQSPRYKVTKRGQDVTLRCDPISSHATLYWYQQALGQGPEFLTYFNYEAQPDKSGLPSDRFSAERPEGSISTLTIQRTEQRDSAMYRCASSLDPDRNTGELFFGEGSRLTVL.

This clonotype was detected ten times or more. The chain combines TRBV5-1 with TRBJ2-2; no clear D gene. This CDR3 has 14 amino acids. With 0 bases removed from V and 1 base from J, the gap between germline ends came to 4 bases. From germline, CDR1 is SGHRS and CDR2 YFSETQ. The DNA for the CDR3 is TGCGCCAGCAGCTTGGAAGGGAACACCGGGGAGCTGTTTTTT. Protein: CASSLEGNTGELFF. Full variable domain (outside the CDR3, taken from reference TRBV5-1 and TRBJ2-2): KAGVTQTPRYLIKTRGQQVTLSCSPISGHRSVSWYQQTPGQGLQFLFEYFSETQRNKGNFPGRFSGRQFSNSRSEMNVSTLELGDSALYLCASSLEGNTGELFFGEGSRLTVL.

This clonotype showed up many times. The genes are TRBV2 and TRBJ1-5; D perhaps matches TRBD1 (6 bases). This CDR3 has 14 amino acids. V was trimmed by 4 bases and J by 7 bases, leaving 14 bases between them. Germline CDR1 is SNHLY and CDR2 is FYNNEI. As DNA, the CDR3 is TGTGCCAGCAGTGCTAGTACAGGGTTCCAGCCCCAGCATTTT. Translated: CASSASTGFQPQHF.

This clonotype came up many times. A junction boundary mismatches the germline segment, possibly from a read error. V and J are TRBV5-1 and TRBJ1-5; D is unclear. Germline V gene data show CDR1 as SGHRS and CDR2 as YFSETQ. This CDR3 spans 15 amino acids. Written as DNA, the CDR3 is TGCGCCAGCAGCTTGGACCCGGGTGTTAAATCCCGAAAGAATTTT. Protein: CASSLDPGVKSRKNF.